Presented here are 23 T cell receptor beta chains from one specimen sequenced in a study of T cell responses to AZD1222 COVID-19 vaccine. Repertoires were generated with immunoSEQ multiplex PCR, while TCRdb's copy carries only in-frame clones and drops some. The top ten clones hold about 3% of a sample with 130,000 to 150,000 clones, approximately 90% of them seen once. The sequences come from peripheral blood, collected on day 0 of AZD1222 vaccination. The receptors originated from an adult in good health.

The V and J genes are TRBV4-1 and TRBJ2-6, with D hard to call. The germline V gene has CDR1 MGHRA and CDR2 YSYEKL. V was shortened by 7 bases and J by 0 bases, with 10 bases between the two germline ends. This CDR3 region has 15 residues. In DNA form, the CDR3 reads TGCGCCAGCATTCCTACAAGCTCTGGGGCCAACGTCCTGACTTTC. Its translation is CASIPTSSGANVLTF.

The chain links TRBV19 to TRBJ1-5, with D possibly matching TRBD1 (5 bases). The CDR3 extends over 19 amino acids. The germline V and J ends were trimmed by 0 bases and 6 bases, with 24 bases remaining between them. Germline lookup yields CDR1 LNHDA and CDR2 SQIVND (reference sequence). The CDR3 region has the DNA TGTGCCAGTAGTATAGATCTAGGTGTTATGGGCAGGGATGGTCAGCCCCAGCATTTT. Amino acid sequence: CASSIDLGVMGRDGQPQHF.

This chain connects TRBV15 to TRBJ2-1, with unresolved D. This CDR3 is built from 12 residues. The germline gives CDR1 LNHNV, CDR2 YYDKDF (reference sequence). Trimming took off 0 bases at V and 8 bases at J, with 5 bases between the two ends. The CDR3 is CATSREKHEQFF. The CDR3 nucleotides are TGTGCCACCAGCAGAGAGAAACATGAGCAGTTCTTC.

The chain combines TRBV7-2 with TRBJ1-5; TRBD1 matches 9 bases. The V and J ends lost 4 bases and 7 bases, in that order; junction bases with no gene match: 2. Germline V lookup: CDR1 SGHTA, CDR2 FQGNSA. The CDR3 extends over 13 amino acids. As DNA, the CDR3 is TGTGCCAGCAGCTACAGGGGGCAACAGCCCCAGCATTTT. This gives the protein CASSYRGQQPQHF.

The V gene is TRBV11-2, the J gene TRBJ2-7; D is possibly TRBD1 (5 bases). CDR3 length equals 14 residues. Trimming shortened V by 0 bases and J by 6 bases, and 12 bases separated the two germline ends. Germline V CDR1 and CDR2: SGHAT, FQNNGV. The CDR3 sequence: CASSLDRRRGEQYF. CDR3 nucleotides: TGTGCCAGCAGCTTAGATCGAAGAAGGGGCGAGCAGTACTTC.

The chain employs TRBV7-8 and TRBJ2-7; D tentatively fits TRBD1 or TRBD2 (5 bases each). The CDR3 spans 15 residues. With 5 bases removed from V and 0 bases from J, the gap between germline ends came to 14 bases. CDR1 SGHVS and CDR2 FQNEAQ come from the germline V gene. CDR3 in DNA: TGTGCCAGCAGCCCCCTAGGGACCCTCTCCTACGAGCAGTACTTC. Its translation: CASSPLGTLSYEQYF.

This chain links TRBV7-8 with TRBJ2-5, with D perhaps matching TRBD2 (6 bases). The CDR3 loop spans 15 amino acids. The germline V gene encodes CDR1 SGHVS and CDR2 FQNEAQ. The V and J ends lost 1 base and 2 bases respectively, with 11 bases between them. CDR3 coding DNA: TGTGCCAGCAGCTTAGGCGGGACCCTGCAAGAGACCCAGTACTTC. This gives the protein CASSLGGTLQETQYF.

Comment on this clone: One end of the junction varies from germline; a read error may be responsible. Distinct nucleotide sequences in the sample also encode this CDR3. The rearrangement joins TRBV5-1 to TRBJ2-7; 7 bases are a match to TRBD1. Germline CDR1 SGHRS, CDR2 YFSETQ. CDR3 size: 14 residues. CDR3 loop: CASSSFPGGYEQYF. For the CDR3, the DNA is TGTGCCAGCAGCTCATTCCCAGGGGGCTACGAGCAGTACTTC.

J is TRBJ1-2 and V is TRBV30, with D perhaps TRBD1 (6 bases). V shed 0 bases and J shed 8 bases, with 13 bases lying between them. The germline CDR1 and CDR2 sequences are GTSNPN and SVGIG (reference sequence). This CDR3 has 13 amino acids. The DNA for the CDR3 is TGTGCCTGGAGTGTTTCGGGGGCCAGGGGCTACACCTTC. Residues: CAWSVSGARGYTF.

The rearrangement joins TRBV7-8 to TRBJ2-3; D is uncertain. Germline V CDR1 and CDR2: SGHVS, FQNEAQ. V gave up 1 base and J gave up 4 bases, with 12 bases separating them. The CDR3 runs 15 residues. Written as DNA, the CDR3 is TGTGCCAGCAGCTTAGGGGCCGCAGTATCAGATACGCAGTATTTT. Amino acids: CASSLGAAVSDTQYF.

CDR3 amino acids: CASSLGWNTGELFF. In DNA form, the CDR3 reads TGCGCCAGCAGCTTGGGCTGGAACACCGGGGAGCTGTTTTTT. The J gene is TRBJ2-2, the V gene TRBV5-1; no reliable D call. This CDR3 region has 14 residues. V was shortened by 0 bases and J by 1 base, with 4 bases between the two germline ends. The germline V gene encodes CDR1 SGHRS and CDR2 YFSETQ.

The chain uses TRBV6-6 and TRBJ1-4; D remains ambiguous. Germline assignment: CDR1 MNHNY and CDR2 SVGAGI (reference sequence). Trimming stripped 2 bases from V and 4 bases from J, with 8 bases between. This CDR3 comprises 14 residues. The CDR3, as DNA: TGTGCCAGCAGTTACGGACGGCTTAATGAAAAACTGTTTTTT. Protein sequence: CASSYGRLNEKLFF.

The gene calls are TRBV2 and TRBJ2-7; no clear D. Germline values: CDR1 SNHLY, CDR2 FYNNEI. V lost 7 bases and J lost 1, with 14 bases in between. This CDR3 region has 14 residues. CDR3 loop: CASTSDPVSYEQYF. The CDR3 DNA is TGTGCCAGCACTTCGGATCCCGTTTCCTACGAGCAGTACTTC.

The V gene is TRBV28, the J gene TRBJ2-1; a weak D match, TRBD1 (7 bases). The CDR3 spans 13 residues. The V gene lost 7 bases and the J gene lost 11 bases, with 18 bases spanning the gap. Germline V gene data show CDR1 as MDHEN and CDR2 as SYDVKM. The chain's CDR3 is CASTQRQGGQQFF. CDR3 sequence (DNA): TGTGCCAGCACTCAACGACAGGGAGGTCAGCAGTTCTTC.

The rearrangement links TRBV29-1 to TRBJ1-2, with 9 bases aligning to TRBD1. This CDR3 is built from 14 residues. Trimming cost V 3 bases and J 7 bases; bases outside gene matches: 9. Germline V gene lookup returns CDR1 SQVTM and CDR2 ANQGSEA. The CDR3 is CSVEEPGQGLGYTF. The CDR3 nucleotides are TGCAGCGTTGAGGAGCCGGGACAGGGACTTGGCTACACCTTC.

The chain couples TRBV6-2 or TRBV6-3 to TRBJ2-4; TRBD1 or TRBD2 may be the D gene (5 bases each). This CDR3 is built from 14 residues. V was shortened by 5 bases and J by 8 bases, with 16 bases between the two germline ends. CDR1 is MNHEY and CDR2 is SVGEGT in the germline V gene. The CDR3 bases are TGTGCCAGCAGTGGGTCCCGGGACGTTGACATTCAGTACTTC. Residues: CASSGSRDVDIQYF.

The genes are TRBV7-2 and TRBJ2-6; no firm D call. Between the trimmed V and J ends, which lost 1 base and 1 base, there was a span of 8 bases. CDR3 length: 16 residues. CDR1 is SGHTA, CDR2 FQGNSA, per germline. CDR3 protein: CASSLGSLSGANVLTF. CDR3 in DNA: TGTGCCAGCAGCTTAGGGTCGCTGTCTGGGGCCAACGTCCTGACTTTC.

CDR3 DNA sequence: TGTGCCAGCAGCTTGGACGGGCAGGAAGAGTACTTC. It specifies CASSLDGQEEYF. The rearrangement uses TRBV5-5 and TRBJ2-7; no firm D call. The CDR3 is 12 amino acids. V dropped 0 bases and J dropped 11 bases, with 12 bases sitting between them. CDR1 SGHKS and CDR2 YYEKEE come from the germline V gene (reference sequence).

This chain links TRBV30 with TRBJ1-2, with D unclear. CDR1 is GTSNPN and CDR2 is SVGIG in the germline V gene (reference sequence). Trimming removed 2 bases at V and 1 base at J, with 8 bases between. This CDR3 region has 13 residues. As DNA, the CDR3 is TGTGCCTGGAGTCCCGCGGGTAACTATGGCTACACCTTC. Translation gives CAWSPAGNYGYTF.

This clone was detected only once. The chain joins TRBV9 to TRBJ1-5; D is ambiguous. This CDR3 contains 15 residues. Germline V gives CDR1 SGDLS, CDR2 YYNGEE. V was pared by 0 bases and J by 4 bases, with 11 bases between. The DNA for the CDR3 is TGTGCCAGCAGCGTAGAAGGGTCGGCTAATCAGCCCCAGCATTTT. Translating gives CASSVEGSANQPQHF.

The CDR3 loop is CASSPRDRGKNEQYF. The CDR3 DNA is TGTGCCAGCAGCCCCCGGGACAGGGGAAAAAACGAGCAGTACTTC. V is TRBV13 and J is TRBJ2-7, with 10 nucleotides matching TRBD1. V lost 5 bases, J lost 5 bases, and 9 bases stayed unmatched. The CDR3 extends over 15 amino acids. From germline, CDR1 is PRHDT and CDR2 FYEKMQ (reference sequence).

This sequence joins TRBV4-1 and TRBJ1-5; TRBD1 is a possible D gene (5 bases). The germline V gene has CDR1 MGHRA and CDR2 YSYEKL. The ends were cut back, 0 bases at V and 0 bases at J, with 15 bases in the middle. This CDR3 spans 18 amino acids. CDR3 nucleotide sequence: TGCGCCAGCAGCCAAGATTGGCCTCGGGGCCTTAGCAATCAGCCCCAGCATTTT. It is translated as CASSQDWPRGLSNQPQHF.

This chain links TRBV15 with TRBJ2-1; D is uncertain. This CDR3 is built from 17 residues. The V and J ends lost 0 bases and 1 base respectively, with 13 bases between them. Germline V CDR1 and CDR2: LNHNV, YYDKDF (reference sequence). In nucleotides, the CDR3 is TGTGCCACCAGCAGAGATCCTAGACCATCTTCCTACAATGAGCAGTTCTTC. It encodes CATSRDPRPSSYNEQFF. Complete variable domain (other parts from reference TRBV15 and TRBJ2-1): DAMVIQNPRYQVTQFGKPVTLSCSQTLNHNVMYWYQQKSSQAPKLLFHYYDKDFNNEADTPDNFQSRRPNTSFCFLDIRSPGLGDTAMYLCATSRDPRPSSYNEQFFGPGTRLTVL.